This entry lists 32 T cell receptor beta chains sequenced from one sample in a study of T cells after yellow fever vaccination. MiXCR, applied by TCRdb to the 5' RACE reads, yields one record per CDR3 protein. The data contain 150,000 to 200,000 distinct CDR3 sequences, approximately 9.9% of them seen just once; the ten biggest clones take up around 34%. This specimen was CD8+ T cells sorted from PBMCs, taken 15 days after the yellow fever booster vaccination. These receptor sequences come from a man aged 18 to 30 who received the YFV17D yellow fever vaccine.

This clonotype was counted a few times. This rearrangement joins TRBV5-5 to TRBJ2-3; possibly TRBD1 for D (6 bases). This CDR3 region has 14 residues. Germline CDR1 and CDR2: SGHKS and YYEKEE (reference sequence). Trimming left V 4 bases short and J 3 bases short, with 12 bases between. CDR3 bases: TGTGCCAGCAGCGACCAGGACAGTACAGATACGCAGTATTTT. Its protein is CASSDQDSTDTQYF.

The chain couples TRBV4-1 to TRBJ1-2, with no clear D. The CDR3 has 15 amino acids. Trimming stripped 0 bases from V and 0 bases from J, with 8 bases between. Germline values: CDR1 MGHRA, CDR2 YSYEKL. The CDR3 spells CASSQEILANYGYTF. The CDR3 DNA reads as TGCGCCAGCAGCCAAGAGATACTAGCTAACTATGGCTACACCTTC.

This clonotype was detected only a few times. This sequence joins TRBV12-3 or TRBV12-4 and TRBJ1-2; D not certain. This CDR3 spans 15 amino acids. Deletions cut 1 base from V and 2 bases from J, with 11 bases between. In DNA, the CDR3 is TGTGCCAGCAGTTTAGAAAGTCCCAACAACTATGGCTACACCTTC. It codes for CASSLESPNNYGYTF.

Here the CDR3 reads CASSPRTSGGVWQFF. In DNA form, the CDR3 reads TGTGCCAGCAGCCCTCGGACTAGCGGGGGAGTTTGGCAGTTCTTC. The rearrangement joins TRBV7-8 to TRBJ2-1, with 13 positions matching TRBD2. With 5 bases clipped from V and 12 bases from J, the junction kept 10 bases outside the gene matches. The CDR3 extends over 15 amino acids. CDR1 is SGHVS and CDR2 is FQNEAQ in the germline V gene. Variable domain in full (rest from reference TRBV7-8 and TRBJ2-1): GAGVSQSPRYKVAKRGQDVALRCDPISGHVSLFWYQQALGQGPEFLTYFQNEAQLDKSGLPSDRFFAERPEGSVSTLKIQRTQQEDSAVYLCASSPRTSGGVWQFFGPGTRLTVL.

The V gene is TRBV11-2, the J gene TRBJ2-7; D tentatively reads TRBD1 or TRBD2 (7 bases each). The length of the CDR3 is 19 residues. V was shortened by 0 bases and J by 0 bases, with 21 bases between the two germline ends. Per the germline V gene, CDR1 is SGHAT and CDR2 is FQNNGV. CDR3 residues: CASSLDIWGGTESSYEQYV. The CDR3 DNA sequence: TGTGCCAGCAGCTTAGATATCTGGGGGGGGACAGAGAGCTCCTACGAGCAGTACGTC.

This clonotype was observed a handful of times. This chain joins TRBV4-3 and TRBJ2-6; D call uncertain. The CDR3 runs to 15 residues. Trimming cost V 1 base and J 1 base, with 5 bases left between them. The germline CDR1 and CDR2 sequences are LGHNA and YSLEER. This chain's CDR3 is CASSQARSGANVLTF. CDR3 sequence (DNA): TGCGCCAGCAGCCAAGCCCGTTCTGGGGCCAACGTCCTGACTTTC.

This chain connects TRBV6-2 or TRBV6-3 to TRBJ2-7, with D maybe TRBD1 (5 bases). The germline V gene has CDR1 MNHEY and CDR2 SVGEGT. V lost 6 bases and J 0 bases, leaving 18 bases between the germline ends. CDR3 size: 16 residues. CDR3 in DNA: TGTGCCAGCAGCCGTCGACAGTCCCTGAGCTCCTACGAGCAGTACGTC. It codes for CASSRRQSLSSYEQYV.

This clonotype was detected a few times. This chain uses TRBV29-1 with TRBJ2-2; 8 bases align to TRBD2. The germline CDR1 and CDR2 sequences are SQVTM and ANQGSEA. Trimming took 7 bases from V and 6 from J; bases not matched to a gene: 10. There are 14 residues in the CDR3. CDR3 nucleotides: TGCAGCGGGCTCGGGGGGGAAACGGCCGGGGAGCTGTTTTTT. It is translated as CSGLGGETAGELFF.

This clonotype was counted only a few times. The chain combines TRBV4-1 with TRBJ2-2; 10 bases align to TRBD2. This CDR3 is 15 amino acids long. Trimming took 4 bases from V and 7 from J; bases not matched to a gene: 6. CDR1 is MGHRA, CDR2 YSYEKL, per germline. CDR3 residues: CASSRSGGYDGELFF. Written as DNA, the CDR3 is TGCGCCAGCAGCCGTAGCGGGGGGTACGACGGGGAGCTGTTTTTT.

This clonotype has a handful of counts. The J gene is TRBJ2-1, the V gene TRBV11-2; a possible D gene is TRBD2 (6 bases). Between the trimmed V and J ends, which lost 2 bases and 8 bases, there was a span of 22 bases. CDR3 length equals 17 residues. Germline loops: CDR1 SGHAT, CDR2 FQNNGV. Written as DNA, the CDR3 is TGTGCCAGCAGCTTAAGATTATGGGCTAGCGCCGGGGATGAGCAGTTCTTC. Protein sequence: CASSLRLWASAGDEQFF.

Many counts were recorded for this clonotype. The chain links TRBV5-4 to TRBJ2-2, with D perhaps TRBD1 or TRBD2 (6 bases each). The CDR3 runs to 13 residues. From germline, CDR1 is SGHNT and CDR2 YYREEE (reference sequence). Between the trimmed V and J ends, which lost 4 bases and 5 bases, there was a span of 9 bases. The CDR3, as DNA: TGTGCCAGCAGCAGGGGGGAGACCGGGGAGCTGTTTTTT. Amino acid sequence: CASSRGETGELFF.

This sequence joins TRBV6-4 and TRBJ2-1, with 16 bases aligning to TRBD2. In germline, CDR1 is MRHNA, CDR2 SNTAGT. Unmatched junction bases numbered 2, after V lost 3 bases and J lost 6 bases. This CDR3 region has 16 residues. The CDR3 nucleotides are TGTGCCAGCAGTGATGGGACTAGCGGGGGGGCCAATGAGCAGTTCTTC. Protein product: CASSDGTSGGANEQFF.

In this sample, this clonotype turned up once. The chain has TRBV6-5 and TRBJ1-1; tentative D call: TRBD1 (5 bases). The CDR3 extends over 14 amino acids. The germline V gene encodes CDR1 MNHEY and CDR2 SVGAGI. Trimming cost V 5 bases and J 0 bases, with 10 bases left between them. The CDR3 spells CASSPGEMNTEAFF. The CDR3 bases are TGTGCCAGCAGTCCGGGGGAGATGAACACTGAAGCTTTCTTT.

This sequence joins TRBV7-8 and TRBJ1-2; 7 nucleotides agree with TRBD1. V lost 5 bases, J lost 5 bases, and 8 bases stayed unmatched. CDR1 is SGHVS, CDR2 FQNEAQ, per germline. The CDR3 consists of 14 residues. The CDR3 loop reads CASSILETGYGYTF. In nucleotides, the CDR3 is TGTGCCAGCAGCATACTGGAGACAGGGTATGGCTACACCTTC. Combining the CDR3 with reference TRBV7-8 and TRBJ1-2 gives the whole variable domain GAGVSQSPRYKVAKRGQDVALRCDPISGHVSLFWYQQALGQGPEFLTYFQNEAQLDKSGLPSDRFFAERPEGSVSTLKIQRTQQEDSAVYLCASSILETGYGYTFGSGTRLTVV.

V is TRBV4-1 and J is TRBJ2-3, with 9 positions matching TRBD2. The CDR3 sequence is 17 residues long. V lost 1 base to trimming and J lost 3 bases; unmatched junction nucleotides: 8. CDR1 and CDR2 from the germline V gene are MGHRA and YSYEKL. The CDR3 DNA sequence: TGCGCCAGCAGCCAAGCCCAGGGTCTAGCGGGGACAGATACGCAGTATTTT. Residues: CASSQAQGLAGTDTQYF.

This clonotype appeared a few times. This rearrangement joins TRBV27 to TRBJ1-6; 7 positions match TRBD1. The germline V gene encodes CDR1 MNHEY and CDR2 SMNVEV (reference sequence). The V and J ends lost 8 bases and 7 bases, in that order; junction bases with no gene match: 5. This CDR3 contains 13 residues. The CDR3 DNA reads as TGTGCCAGCTCCAGGGGGTTAAATTCACCCCTCCACTTT. It encodes CASSRGLNSPLHF.

The chain couples TRBV7-9 to TRBJ1-2; D ambiguous. Per germline, CDR1 SEHNR and CDR2 FQNEAQ (reference sequence). The CDR3 spans 13 residues. Trimming removed 0 bases from V and 6 bases from J, with 8 bases in between. CDR3 residues: CASSLAEEHGYTF. CDR3 DNA: TGTGCCAGCAGCTTAGCGGAAGAGCATGGCTACACCTTC.

J is TRBJ2-3 and V is TRBV11-2; the match to TRBD1 covers 12 bases. V lost 5 bases to trimming and J lost 4 bases; unmatched junction nucleotides: 10. From germline, CDR1 is SGHAT and CDR2 FQNNGV. This CDR3 is 17 amino acids long. The CDR3 loop is CASSRRDRGPPPDTQYF. The CDR3 region has the DNA TGTGCCAGCAGCCGCCGGGACAGGGGGCCTCCCCCAGATACGCAGTATTTT.

The chain has TRBV4-2 and TRBJ2-1; D unresolved. Germline CDR1 LGHNA, CDR2 YNFKEQ. Trimming took off 8 bases at V and 4 bases at J, with 9 bases between the two ends. The CDR3 covers 12 residues. CDR3 in amino acids: CASLSRYNEQFF. Written as DNA, the CDR3 is TGTGCCAGCCTCTCTCGGTACAATGAGCAGTTCTTC.

Only a few counts were recorded for this clonotype. The chain has TRBV20-1 and TRBJ2-3, with 15 positions matching TRBD2. This CDR3 is 20 amino acids long. Germline CDR1 is DFQATT and CDR2 is SNEGSKA (reference sequence). Unmatched junction bases numbered 13, after V lost 3 bases and J lost 0 bases. Here the CDR3 DNA reads TGCAGTGCTAGGCTTCCGGGACTAGCGGGGGGCGGCACTAGCACAGATACGCAGTATTTT. Amino acids: CSARLPGLAGGGTSTDTQYF.

The chain links TRBV12-3 or TRBV12-4 to TRBJ2-7; 7 nucleotides agree with TRBD1. V dropped 3 bases and J dropped 7; count of bases not matched to a gene: 6. The CDR3 is 13 residues long. CDR3 amino acids: CASSFGTGVEQYF. The CDR3 DNA follows: TGTGCCAGCAGTTTCGGCACAGGGGTAGAGCAGTACTTC.

V and J are TRBV27 and TRBJ2-3, with D maybe TRBD2 (6 bases). Germline CDR1 and CDR2: MNHEY and SMNVEV (reference sequence). Trimming stripped 3 bases from V and 7 bases from J, with 11 bases between. The CDR3 sequence is 13 residues long. CDR3 DNA sequence: TGTGCCAGCAGTTTGACTAGAGTTCATACGCAGTATTTT. Its protein product is CASSLTRVHTQYF.

The V gene is TRBV29-1, the J gene TRBJ2-2; 7 bases are a match to TRBD1. Germline trimming cut 7 bases from V and 4 bases from J; bases unmatched to any gene: 3. This CDR3 region has 12 residues. In germline, CDR1 is SQVTM, CDR2 ANQGSEA. CDR3 DNA sequence: TGCAGCGGCAGGGGGTTCACCGGGGAGCTGTTTTTT. Translated: CSGRGFTGELFF.

This clonotype was detected only a few times. V gene TRBV6-5 combines with J gene TRBJ1-3; D gene ambiguous. The ends were cut back, 4 bases at V and 3 bases at J, with 7 bases in the middle. The length of the CDR3 is 13 residues. Germline V gives CDR1 MNHEY, CDR2 SVGAGI. Here the CDR3 DNA reads TGTGCCAGCAGTTTCAAAAGTGGAAACACCATATATTTT. Translation gives CASSFKSGNTIYF.

This clonotype was seen a handful of times. The chain employs TRBV4-2 and TRBJ1-2; D remains unclear. Germline V CDR1 and CDR2: LGHNA, YNFKEQ. The CDR3 extends over 13 amino acids. V shed 1 base and J shed 5 bases, with 8 bases lying between them. In DNA form, the CDR3 reads TGTGCCAGCAGCCAAGGGGGTCCTTATGGCTACACCTTC. It encodes CASSQGGPYGYTF.

This clonotype showed up many times. The rearrangement joins TRBV4-1 to TRBJ2-1, with a weak D call TRBD1 (5 bases). Germline values: CDR1 MGHRA, CDR2 YSYEKL. With 0 bases removed from V and 5 bases from J, the gap between germline ends came to 14 bases. The CDR3 runs 16 residues. This chain's CDR3 is CASSQEPWSGNNEQFF. The CDR3 nucleotides read TGCGCCAGCAGCCAAGAACCATGGTCAGGGAACAATGAGCAGTTCTTC.

In its sample, this clonotype was seen a few times. The chain couples TRBV30 to TRBJ1-5; the match to TRBD1 covers 9 bases. Looked up from germline, CDR1 is GTSNPN and CDR2 is SVGIG (reference sequence). The CDR3 loop spans 13 amino acids. V lost 3 bases to trimming and J lost 7 bases; unmatched junction nucleotides: 4. CDR3 bases: TGTGCCTGGAGCGCGGACAGGGGACAGCCCCAGCATTTT. Encoded protein: CAWSADRGQPQHF.

This clonotype has ten or more counts. The V call is TRBV20-1, the J call TRBJ2-3, with D unresolved. Trimming took off 5 bases at V and 6 bases at J, with 9 bases between the two ends. The CDR3 sequence is 11 residues long. Germline CDR1 is DFQATT and CDR2 is SNEGSKA (reference sequence). CDR3 in amino acids: CSAGELDTQYF. CDR3 nucleotides: TGCAGTGCTGGCGAGCTGGATACGCAGTATTTT.

The chain carries TRBV27 and TRBJ2-1; 8 bases fit TRBD2. This CDR3 is 15 amino acids long. After removal of 0 bases from V and 8 bases from J, the junction contained 6 bases not matched to a gene. The germline gives CDR1 MNHEY, CDR2 SMNVEV (reference sequence). The CDR3 is CASSLSWTSIDEQFF. In nucleotides, the CDR3 is TGTGCCAGCAGTTTATCATGGACTAGCATCGATGAGCAGTTCTTC.

This clonotype occurred a few times. The chain has TRBV19 and TRBJ1-2; no firm D call. V was clipped by 7 bases and J by 8 bases, with 11 bases between them. The CDR3 covers 11 residues. Germline V gene data show CDR1 as LNHDA and CDR2 as SQIVND (reference sequence). The CDR3 region has the DNA TGTGCCAGTACCTCGGAGGGAGGCTACACCTTC. Encoded protein: CASTSEGGYTF.

This clonotype was seen at least ten times. This sequence joins TRBV5-1 and TRBJ2-7; TRBD1 is a possible D gene (6 bases). CDR1 SGHRS and CDR2 YFSETQ come from the germline V gene. With 0 bases removed from V and 2 bases from J, the gap between germline ends came to 18 bases. The CDR3 covers 17 residues. In DNA form, the CDR3 reads TGCGCCAGCAGCTTGGTTTTCGGTGTCAGGGGCCCCTACGAGCAGTACTTC. Protein sequence: CASSLVFGVRGPYEQYF. Full variable domain (missing parts from reference TRBV5-1 and TRBJ2-7): KAGVTQTPRYLIKTRGQQVTLSCSPISGHRSVSWYQQTPGQGLQFLFEYFSETQRNKGNFPGRFSGRQFSNSRSEMNVSTLELGDSALYLCASSLVFGVRGPYEQYFGPGTRLTVT.

This clonotype was counted at least ten times. The CDR3 bases are TGTGCCAGCAGCTTAGGGCAGTACTACAATGAGCAGTTCTTC. It codes for CASSLGQYYNEQFF. The J gene is TRBJ2-1, the V gene TRBV7-8; no firm D call. V lost 1 base and J lost 3, with 7 bases in between. Germline lookup yields CDR1 SGHVS and CDR2 FQNEAQ. CDR3 length equals 14 residues.